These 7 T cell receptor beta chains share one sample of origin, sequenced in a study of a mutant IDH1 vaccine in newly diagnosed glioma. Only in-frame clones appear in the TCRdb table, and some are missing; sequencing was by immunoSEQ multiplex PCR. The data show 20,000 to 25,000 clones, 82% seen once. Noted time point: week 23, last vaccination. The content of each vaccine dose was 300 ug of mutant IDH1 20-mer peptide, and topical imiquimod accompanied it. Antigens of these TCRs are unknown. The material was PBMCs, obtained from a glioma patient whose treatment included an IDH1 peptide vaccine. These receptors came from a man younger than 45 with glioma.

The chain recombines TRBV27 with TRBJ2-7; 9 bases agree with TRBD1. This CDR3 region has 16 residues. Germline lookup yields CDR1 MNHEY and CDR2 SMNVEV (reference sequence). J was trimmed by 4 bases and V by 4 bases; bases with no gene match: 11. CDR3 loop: CASSSRTGDQLYEQYF. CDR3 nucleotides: TGTGCCAGCAGTTCGAGGACAGGGGACCAGCTTTACGAGCAGTACTTC.

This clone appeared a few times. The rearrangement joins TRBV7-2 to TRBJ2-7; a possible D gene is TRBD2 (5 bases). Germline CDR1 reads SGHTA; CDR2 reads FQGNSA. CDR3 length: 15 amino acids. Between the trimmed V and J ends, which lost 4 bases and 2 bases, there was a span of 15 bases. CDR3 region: CASSWTRDDPYEQYF. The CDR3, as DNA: TGTGCCAGCAGCTGGACTCGGGATGACCCCTACGAGCAGTACTTC. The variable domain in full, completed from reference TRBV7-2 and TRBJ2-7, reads GAGVSQSPSNKVTEKGKDVELRCDPISGHTALYWYRQSLGQGLEFLIYFQGNSAPDKSGLPSDRFSAERTGGSVSTLTIQRTQQEDSAVYLCASSWTRDDPYEQYFGPGTRLTVT.

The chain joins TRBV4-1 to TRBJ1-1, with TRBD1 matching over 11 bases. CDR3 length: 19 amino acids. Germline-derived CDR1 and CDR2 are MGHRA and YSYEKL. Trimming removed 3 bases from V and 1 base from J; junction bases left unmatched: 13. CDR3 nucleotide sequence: TGCGCCAGCAGCCAGCTCCCAGGGGGACAGGGGGTAAGGAACACTGAAGCTTTCTTT. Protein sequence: CASSQLPGGQGVRNTEAFF.

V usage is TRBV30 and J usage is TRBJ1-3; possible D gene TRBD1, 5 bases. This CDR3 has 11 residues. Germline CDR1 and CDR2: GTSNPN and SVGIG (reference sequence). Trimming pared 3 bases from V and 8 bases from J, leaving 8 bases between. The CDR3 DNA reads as TGTGCCTGGAGGGGGGAGGACACCATATATTTT. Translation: CAWRGEDTIYF. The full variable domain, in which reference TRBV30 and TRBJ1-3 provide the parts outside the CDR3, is SQTIHQWPATLVQPVGSPLSLECTVEGTSNPNLYWYRQAAGRGLQLLFYSVGIGQISSEVPQNLSASRPQDRQFILSSKKLLLSDSGFYLCAWRGEDTIYFGEGSWLTVV.

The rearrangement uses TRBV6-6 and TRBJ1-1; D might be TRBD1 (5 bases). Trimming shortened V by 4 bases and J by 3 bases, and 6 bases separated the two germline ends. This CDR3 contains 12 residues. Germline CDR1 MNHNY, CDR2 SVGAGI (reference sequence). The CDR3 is CASSLGDTEAFF. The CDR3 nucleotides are TGTGCCAGCAGTTTGGGGGACACTGAAGCTTTCTTT.

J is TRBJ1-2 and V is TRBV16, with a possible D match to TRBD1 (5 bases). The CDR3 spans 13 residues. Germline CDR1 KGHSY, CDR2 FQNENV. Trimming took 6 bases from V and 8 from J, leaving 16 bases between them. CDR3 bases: TGTGCCAGCAGGGAAGCGGGGAGGGACGGCTACACCTTC. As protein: CASREAGRDGYTF.

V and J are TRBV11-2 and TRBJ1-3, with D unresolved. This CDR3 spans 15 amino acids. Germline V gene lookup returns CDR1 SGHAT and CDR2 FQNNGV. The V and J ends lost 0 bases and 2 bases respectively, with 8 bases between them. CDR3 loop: CASSLDRPTGNTIYF. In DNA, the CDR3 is TGTGCCAGCAGCTTAGATCGCCCGACTGGAAACACCATATATTTT.